The entry below describes one T cell receptor (beta chain). The sample originates from a study of cytomegalovirus exposure and HLA in healthy donors. The germline gives CDR1 MNHNS, CDR2 SASEGT. Trimming stripped 7 bases from V and 4 bases from J, with 13 bases between. The CDR3 totals 13 residues. Both 60 Vbeta primers and 13 Jbeta primers went into the PCR. Profiling relied on immunoSEQ multiplex PCR, and the TCRdb table lists in-frame clones only, not all of them. The sample carries about 170,000 clones, approximately 75% recorded once. The clonotype comes from a girl between 5 and 17 years old in good health and CMV-seronegative. The genes are TRBV6-1 and TRBJ1-2; no clear D gene. The sample consisted of PBMCs. The CDR3 loop reads CASILDTSYGYTF. CDR3 bases: TGTGCCAGCATTTTAGACACCAGCTATGGCTACACCTTC.